This T cell receptor (beta chain) was documented in a study of read filtering for tumor transcriptome and immune sequencing (TCRdb year 2020). Regarding the study in general: Of the patients in the cohort, approximately 17 were male and approximately 15 were female, and their mean age was around 64 years, with a range of about 45 to 90. By revised international staging, eight or nine patients were R-ISS I, roughly 17 were R-ISS II and 7 were R-ISS III. Whole-transcriptome libraries were prepared with the TruSeq RNA Access Library Prep Kit after DNase treatment. TCR-region mapped reads per sample ranged from about 3.5 to 11 million with IR-seq versus only about 75 to 1,400 with RNA-seq. Using the same bone marrow samples, the study compared TCR repertoires obtained by targeted immune repertoire sequencing with those obtained by bulk whole-transcriptome sequencing. One of the main goals was to work out a read-filtering strategy for immune repertoire data, in particular whether clonotypes backed by only a single read should be removed.

Results the study describes overall, beyond this receptor: Compared with RNA-seq, IR-seq captured clonotypes at much higher depth and more reliably, and a smaller IR-seq throughput was enough to identify most shared clonotypes. Removing single-read clonotypes increased the correlation between IR-seq and RNA-seq shared clonotype proportions. Single-read clonotypes made up around 85% of clonotypes but only approximately 3.2% of total reads in IR-seq, compared with more than 65% of clonotypes and 44.6% of reads in RNA-seq. The sorted CD138-negative fraction was a mixed bone marrow immune population, not purified T cells.

The Immunoverse kit was used to build TCR libraries from 400 to 500 ng RNA, with molecular barcoded adaptors covering alpha/delta and beta/gamma chains. The same RNA used for transcriptome sequencing was used for TCR library preparation. Sequencing of TCR libraries was carried out on an Illumina HiSeq 4000 with 2 x 150 cycles. In the paper's pipeline: MiXCR aligned TCR reads to human V, D, J and C references and assembled the aligned reads into CDR3 clonotypes, with quality filtering and error correction included. The tcR package in R was used for analysis of clonotype counts and gene usage diversity. Raw mapping reads were checked after the RNA-seq reads had been mapped by STAR aligner version 2.5.3a onto the human GRCh37 genome. To test the effect of sequencing depth on detected clonotypes, IR-seq fastq files were randomly downsampled using Seqtk 1.3. In-frame beta chains were kept once TCRdb had trimmed the public reads at Q25 with fastp and called clones with MiXCR. For every CDR3 protein sequence, its rows merge into one entry that carries the most common genes and DNA. For this entry, the V and J calls and clone size follow TCRdb and not the study's own pipeline. The sample table lists some 19,000 distinct CDR3 sequences, around 20% of them with a count of one. Approximately 25% of the sample belongs to the ten largest clones.

In regard to this clonotype: What antigen it recognizes has not been identified. The input lacks base qualities; no much larger clone sits a single base away.

Each patient had bone marrow sampled at the time of active disease. Ficoll-Hypaque density gradient centrifugation was used to isolate the bone marrow mononuclear cells. Myeloma plasma cells were removed and CD138-negative cells were obtained by negative selection following labeling with CD138 magnetic microbeads on a MACS separator. Flow cytometry on an Attune NxT with CD138 antibodies was used to check the purity of the isolated cells. TRIzol reagent was used to extract total RNA, which was then quantified with a NanoDrop spectrophotometer. Paired RNA-seq and IR-seq were performed on each patient's CD138-negative bone marrow sample. The TCR originated in a donor at least 40 years old with multiple myeloma. Sequencing used a population of CD138-negative cells sorted from bone marrow. The meaning of the sample's cell subset or site label: bone marrow mononuclear cells depleted of CD138+ plasma/myeloma cells by negative magnetic selection.

The DNA reads TGTGCCAGCAGTGTGGGGAGCTCTGGGGCCAACGTCCTGACTTTC. This codes for CASSVGSSGANVLTF. The rearrangement joined TRBV2 to TRBJ2-6; TRBD2 could be the D gene, as 5 bases match. The germline V gene supplies CDR1 SNHLY and CDR2 FYNNEI. The CDR3 runs 15 amino acids, cysteine and phenylalanine included. Only CDR3 DNA remains: 45 bases, in frame from the first base. V sheds 4 bases and J sheds 0 bases, leaving 7 bases between their ends.